This is a list of T cell receptor beta chains from one sample in a study of T cells in Graves' hyperthyroidism and ophthalmopathy. TCRdb independently ran MiXCR on the multiplex PCR reads; one entry per CDR3 protein. In the table there are under 400,000 distinct CDR3 sequences, approximately 16% of which are singletons. Sequenced input: blood. These receptors all stem from a woman aged 55-69 years with Graves' ophthalmopathy. Both conserved end residues are part of each CDR3. The order of the fields is J gene, V gene, CDR3 protein.

TRBJ2-1 TRBV30 CAWVGTSEGEQFF
TRBJ2-1 TRBV2 CASNLRGSGSEQFF
TRBJ2-5 TRBV12-3/TRBV12-4 CASSLEGRETQYF
TRBJ2-3 TRBV5-1 CASSNGLAGDTQYF
TRBJ2-7 TRBV5-1 CASSLRAGGPYEQYF
TRBJ2-7 TRBV19 CASSPPDTDDYEQYF
TRBJ2-5 TRBV5-1 CASGSSGNQETQYF
TRBJ2-7 TRBV20-1 CSARNPGQASYEQYF
TRBJ1-4 TRBV20-1 CSARGPRGTNEKLFF
TRBJ1-1 TRBV28 CASSLARWGQATEAFF
TRBJ2-1 TRBV7-8 CASSFKGARVLEQFF
TRBJ1-3 TRBV2 CASLRAPAGSPGNTIYF
TRBJ2-1 TRBV7-2 CASSPEGLAGVDNEQFF
TRBJ1-4 TRBV5-1 CASSLARGPSTNEKLFF
TRBJ2-3 TRBV6-1 CASRRTYLYTDTQYF